Listed below are T cell receptor beta chains from one sample, sequenced in a study of blood T cell repertoires in COVID-19. This table comes from immunoSEQ multiplex PCR, and its TCRdb copy is limited to in-frame clones, with some not included. The data contain 200,000 to 300,000 clones, 83% of them singletons. The specimen was peripheral blood. The receptor source for this set is a human donor in a cohort sampled during active COVID-19. Both conserved end residues are part of each CDR3. Each record gives: clone size, J gene, V gene, D gene, CDR3 DNA, CDR3 protein. D genes are given only for firm matches. Expanded clones are given a class, and other clones once, few, many or no size at all.

>.|TRBJ1-1|TRBV2|.
TGTGCCAGCACCCAAAACGGGGTAGCGAAACACACTGAAGCTTTCTTT
CASTQNGVAKHTEAFF
>few|TRBJ2-7|TRBV4-1|.
TGCGCCAGCAGCCAAGATGGGGCAGGGACATACGAGCAGTACTTC
CASSQDGAGTYEQYF
>.|TRBJ2-7|TRBV27|TRBD2
TGTGCCAGCGGATACTATCTGGCGGGAGATTCCTACGAGCAGTACTTC
CASGYYLAGDSYEQYF
>.|TRBJ2-7|TRBV4-1|.
TGCGCCAGCAGCCAAGTACAGGGCTCCTACGAGCAGTACTTC
CASSQVQGSYEQYF
>few|TRBJ1-2|TRBV10-2|.
TGCGCCAGCAGTGATAACAGGGCGGTTGGCTACACCTTC
CASSDNRAVGYTF
>.|TRBJ2-7|TRBV5-1|TRBD1
TGCGCCAGCAGGCCCGGGACAGGGGGCCCCTACGAGCAGTACTTC
CASRPGTGGPYEQYF
>.|TRBJ2-3|TRBV27|.
TGTGCCAGCAGTCCCCCGACTAGTCCGGGTACGCAGTATTTT
CASSPPTSPGTQYF
>.|TRBJ1-1|TRBV6-5|.
TGTGCCAGCAGTTACTCGGGAAAGGGGGACACTGAAGCTTTCTTT
CASSYSGKGDTEAFF
>.|TRBJ1-5|TRBV6-1|.
TGTGCCAGCAGTGAAGCGCCTAACAGGAATCAGCCCCAGCATTTT
CASSEAPNRNQPQHF
>.|TRBJ2-2|TRBV27|TRBD2
TGTGCCAGCAGTTGGGCGGGAGGAGGCACCGGGGAGCTGTTTTTT
CASSWAGGGTGELFF
>.|TRBJ2-5|TRBV19|.
TGTGCCAGTAGTATAGGGCAGGGGTTCCGGGAGACCCAGTACTTC
CASSIGQGFRETQYF
>.|TRBJ1-4|TRBV24-1|.
TGTGCCACCAGTCCGAGACCAGGGACACCGGGAAATGAAAAACTGTTTTTT
CATSPRPGTPGNEKLFF
>.|TRBJ1-2|TRBV19|TRBD1
TGTGCCAGTAGTAATGAGGGACAGGGGCTCCGAGGCTACACCTTC
CASSNEGQGLRGYTF
>.|TRBJ1-2|TRBV30|TRBD1
TGTGCCTGGAGTCCCGACAGGGGATCTGGCTACACCTTC
CAWSPDRGSGYTF
>.|TRBJ2-7|TRBV14|TRBD2
TGTGCCAGCGGCTCGGGACTAGATCTCGAGCAGTACTTC
CASGSGLDLEQYF
>.|TRBJ2-3|TRBV27|.
TGTGCCAGCAGTTCCTACTTCCCAGATACGCAGTATTTT
CASSSYFPDTQYF